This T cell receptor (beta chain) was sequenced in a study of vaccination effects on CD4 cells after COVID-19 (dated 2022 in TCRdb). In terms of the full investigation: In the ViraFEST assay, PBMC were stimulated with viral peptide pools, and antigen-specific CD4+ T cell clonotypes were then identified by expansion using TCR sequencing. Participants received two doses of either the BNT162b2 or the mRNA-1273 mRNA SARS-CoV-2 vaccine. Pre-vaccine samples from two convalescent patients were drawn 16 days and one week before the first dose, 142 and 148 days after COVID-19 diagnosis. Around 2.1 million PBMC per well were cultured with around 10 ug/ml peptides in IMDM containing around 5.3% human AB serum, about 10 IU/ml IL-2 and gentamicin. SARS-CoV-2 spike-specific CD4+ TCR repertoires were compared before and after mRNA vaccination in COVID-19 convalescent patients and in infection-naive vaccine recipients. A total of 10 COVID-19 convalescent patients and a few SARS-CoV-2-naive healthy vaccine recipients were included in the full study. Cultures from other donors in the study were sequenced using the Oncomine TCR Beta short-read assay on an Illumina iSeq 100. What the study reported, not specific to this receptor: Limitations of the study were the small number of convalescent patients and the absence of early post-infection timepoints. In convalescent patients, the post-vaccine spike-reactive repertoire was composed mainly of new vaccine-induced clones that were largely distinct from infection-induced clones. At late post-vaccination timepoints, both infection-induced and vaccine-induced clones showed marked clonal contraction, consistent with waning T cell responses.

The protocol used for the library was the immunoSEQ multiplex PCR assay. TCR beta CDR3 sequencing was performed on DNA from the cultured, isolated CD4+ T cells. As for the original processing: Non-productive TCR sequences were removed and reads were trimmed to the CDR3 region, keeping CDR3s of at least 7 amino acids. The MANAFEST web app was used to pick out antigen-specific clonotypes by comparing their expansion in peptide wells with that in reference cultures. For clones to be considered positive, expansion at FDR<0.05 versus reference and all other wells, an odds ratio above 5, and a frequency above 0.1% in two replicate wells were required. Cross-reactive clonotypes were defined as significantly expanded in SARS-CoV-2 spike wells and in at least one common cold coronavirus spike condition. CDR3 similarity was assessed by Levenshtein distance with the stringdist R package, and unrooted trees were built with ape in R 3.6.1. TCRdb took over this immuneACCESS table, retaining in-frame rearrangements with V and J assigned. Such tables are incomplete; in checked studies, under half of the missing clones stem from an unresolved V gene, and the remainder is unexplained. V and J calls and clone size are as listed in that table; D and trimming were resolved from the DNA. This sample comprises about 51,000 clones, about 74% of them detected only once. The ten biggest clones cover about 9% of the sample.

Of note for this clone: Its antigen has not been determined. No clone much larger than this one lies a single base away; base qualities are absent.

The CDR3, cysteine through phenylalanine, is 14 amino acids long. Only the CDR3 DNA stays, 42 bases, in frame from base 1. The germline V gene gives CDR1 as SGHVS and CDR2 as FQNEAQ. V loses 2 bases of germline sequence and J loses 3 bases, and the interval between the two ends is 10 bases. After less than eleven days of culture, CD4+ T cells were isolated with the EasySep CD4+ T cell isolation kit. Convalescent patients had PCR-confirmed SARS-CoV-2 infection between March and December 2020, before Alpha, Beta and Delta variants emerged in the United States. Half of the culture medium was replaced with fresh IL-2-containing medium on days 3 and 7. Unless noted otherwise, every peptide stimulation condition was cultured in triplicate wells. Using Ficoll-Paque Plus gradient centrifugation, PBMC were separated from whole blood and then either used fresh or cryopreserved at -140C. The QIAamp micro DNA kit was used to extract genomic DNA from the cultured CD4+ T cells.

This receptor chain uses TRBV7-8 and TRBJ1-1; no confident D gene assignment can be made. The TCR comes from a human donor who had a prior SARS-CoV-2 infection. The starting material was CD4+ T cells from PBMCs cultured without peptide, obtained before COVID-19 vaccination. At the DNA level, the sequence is TGTGCCAGCAGCTTATACAGCTCCGACACTGAAGCTTTCTTT. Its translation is CASSLYSSDTEAFF.